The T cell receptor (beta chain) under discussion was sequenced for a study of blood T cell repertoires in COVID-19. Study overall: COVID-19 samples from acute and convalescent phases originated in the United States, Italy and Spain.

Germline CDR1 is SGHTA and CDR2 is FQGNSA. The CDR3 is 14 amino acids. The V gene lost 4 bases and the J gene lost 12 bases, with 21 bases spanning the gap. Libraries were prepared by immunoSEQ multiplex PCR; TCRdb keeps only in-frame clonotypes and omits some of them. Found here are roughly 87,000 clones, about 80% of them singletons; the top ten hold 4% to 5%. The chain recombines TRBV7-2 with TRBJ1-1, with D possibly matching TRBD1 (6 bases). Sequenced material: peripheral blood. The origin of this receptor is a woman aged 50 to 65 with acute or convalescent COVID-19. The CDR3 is CASSSGHSPAGSFF. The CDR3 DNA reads TGTGCCAGCAGCTCGGGACACTCCCCGGCCGGGTCTTTCTTT.